These 8 T cell receptor beta chains came from one sample sequenced in a study of blood T cell repertoires in COVID-19. Clones were read by immunoSEQ multiplex PCR, and TCRdb kept only the in-frame ones, dropping some. The table lists some 200,000 clones, roughly 80% of them singletons, with approximately 4.8% in the top ten. Sequencing was performed on PBMCs or T cells enriched from blood (not recorded which). All receptors come from a woman in her forties or fifties who had been exposed to COVID-19.

This chain connects TRBV29-1 to TRBJ1-4; D gene ambiguous. The CDR3 extends over 13 amino acids. V shed 4 bases and J shed 7 bases, with 13 bases lying between them. Per the germline V gene, CDR1 is SQVTM and CDR2 is ANQGSEA. CDR3 protein: CSVVWTRGEKLFF. CDR3 DNA sequence: TGCAGCGTTGTGTGGACCCGGGGTGAAAAACTGTTTTTT.

This chain links TRBV11-2 with TRBJ2-7, with 8 nucleotides matching TRBD1. The CDR3 loop spans 13 amino acids. The germline gives CDR1 SGHAT, CDR2 FQNNGV. V gave up 4 bases and J gave up 6 bases; unmatched junction bases: 5. CDR3 sequence: CASSSTGGSEQYF. The CDR3 DNA is TGTGCCAGCAGCTCCACAGGGGGGAGCGAGCAGTACTTC. Variable domain in full (rest from reference TRBV11-2 and TRBJ2-7): EAGVAQSPRYKIIEKRQSVAFWCNPISGHATLYWYQQILGQGPKLLIQFQNNGVVDDSQLPKDRFSAERLKGVDSTLKIQPAKLEDSAVYLCASSSTGGSEQYFGPGTRLTVT.

This chain connects TRBV6-6 to TRBJ2-3, with TRBD2 matching 8 bases. V gave up 8 bases and J gave up 6 bases; unmatched junction bases: 13. From germline, CDR1 is MNHNY and CDR2 SVGAGI (reference sequence). This CDR3 region has 15 residues. CDR3 sequence (DNA): TGTGCCAGCGGCCGTCTGGCGGGGGGCGGGGATACGCAGTATTTT. It specifies CASGRLAGGGDTQYF.

The chain recombines TRBV28 with TRBJ2-7; D is possibly TRBD2 (5 bases). Germline assignment: CDR1 MDHEN and CDR2 SYDVKM. The V end lost 10 bases, the J end lost 3 bases, and 16 bases lay between the germline ends. This CDR3 has 13 residues. The CDR3 nucleotides read TGTGCCACCCTGGACGGGGTACTCTACGAGCAGTACTTC. It is translated as CATLDGVLYEQYF.

The J gene is TRBJ1-2, the V gene TRBV2; D may be TRBD1 (6 bases). Deletions cut 4 bases from V and 0 bases from J, with 9 bases between. Germline values: CDR1 SNHLY, CDR2 FYNNEI. This CDR3 spans 14 amino acids. CDR3 in amino acids: CASSATGANYGYTF. CDR3 DNA: TGTGCCAGCAGTGCGACAGGAGCTAACTATGGCTACACCTTC.

J is TRBJ1-4 and V is TRBV30, with D tentatively TRBD1 (6 bases). Trimming took off 4 bases at V and 2 bases at J, with 11 bases between the two ends. The CDR3 runs 14 residues. The germline V gene encodes CDR1 GTSNPN and CDR2 SVGIG (reference sequence). CDR3 in DNA: TGTGCCTGGAATACAGGGACGACTAATGAAAAACTGTTTTTT. Translated, it gives CAWNTGTTNEKLFF.

This chain joins TRBV24-1 and TRBJ2-1; D possibly corresponds to TRBD2 (5 bases). The CDR3 loop spans 16 amino acids. Trimming cost V 5 bases and J 0 bases, with 13 bases left between them. The germline V gene encodes CDR1 KGHDR and CDR2 SFDVKD. The DNA for the CDR3 is TGTGCCACCAGTGCACCGGGATTAAGCTCCTACAATGAGCAGTTCTTC. Translated, it gives CATSAPGLSSYNEQFF.

This chain connects TRBV30 to TRBJ2-3; 10 bases match TRBD2. CDR1 is GTSNPN, CDR2 SVGIG, per germline (reference sequence). The junction had 6 bases not matched to a gene; V was cut back by 0 bases and J by 9 bases. There are 14 residues in the CDR3. CDR3 nucleotides: TGTGCCTGGAGTGTACTAGCGGGGTGGGGCACGCAGTATTTT. Its protein is CAWSVLAGWGTQYF.